The 16 T cell receptor beta chains given below trace back to one sample, sequenced in a study of T cell responses to AZD1222 COVID-19 vaccine. TCRdb's table, derived via immunoSEQ multiplex PCR, lists solely in-frame clones and lacks some. Of under 90,000 clones listed, 80% to 90% were seen once; the top ten hold roughly 10%. Sequencing was performed on peripheral blood, taken 28 days after the second AZD1222 dose. The receptors originated from an adult who received the AZD1222 COVID-19 vaccine.

The gene calls are TRBV6-5 and TRBJ2-7; 11 bases fit TRBD2. Germline-derived CDR1 and CDR2 are MNHEY and SVGAGI. CDR3 length: 16 amino acids. With V trimmed by 3 bases and J by 2 bases, 6 bases remained unmatched. The CDR3 loop reads CASSYSLAGGPYEQYF. CDR3 DNA: TGTGCCAGCAGTTATTCCCTAGCGGGGGGTCCCTACGAGCAGTACTTC.

This rearrangement joins TRBV13 to TRBJ1-2, with a tentative D call TRBD1 (6 bases). The germline V gene has CDR1 PRHDT and CDR2 FYEKMQ (reference sequence). The CDR3 has 15 residues. V lost 5 bases to trimming and J lost 1 base, with 14 bases between them. This CDR3 is CASSPMTGDNYGYTF. CDR3 bases: TGTGCCAGCAGCCCGATGACAGGCGATAACTATGGCTACACCTTC.

CDR3 DNA sequence: TGTGCCAGCAGACCAACCGCTAGCGCAGTGAGCTCCTACAATGAGCAGTTCTTC. Protein product: CASRPTASAVSSYNEQFF. V and J are TRBV7-9 and TRBJ2-1; possible D gene TRBD2, 6 bases. The V and J ends lost 6 bases and 0 bases respectively, with 21 bases between them. Germline-derived CDR1 and CDR2 are SEHNR and FQNEAQ (reference sequence). The CDR3 runs to 18 residues.

The gene calls are TRBV6-1 and TRBJ1-2, with D tentatively TRBD1 (5 bases). Germline values: CDR1 MNHNS, CDR2 SASEGT. The CDR3 runs 14 residues. V was trimmed by 1 base and J by 7 bases, leaving 13 bases between them. The CDR3 DNA is TGTGCCAGCAGTGAAGGGTTGGGGGAATCTGGCTACACCTTC. Translated, it gives CASSEGLGESGYTF.

The V call is TRBV19, the J call TRBJ1-6; D remains ambiguous. V was cut by 1 base and J by 9 bases, with 10 bases left in between. Germline V gene sequence: CDR1 LNHDA, CDR2 SQIVND (reference sequence). This CDR3 contains 14 residues. The chain's CDR3 is CASSIGLSSSPLHF. The CDR3 nucleotides are TGTGCCAGTAGTATAGGTTTGTCGAGTTCACCCCTCCACTTT.

The chain has TRBV5-1 and TRBJ2-1; D gene unclear. The CDR3 totals 15 residues. The germline V and J ends were trimmed by 4 bases and 1 base, with 12 bases remaining between them. Per germline, CDR1 SGHRS and CDR2 YFSETQ. For the CDR3, the DNA is TGCGCCAGCAGCCTGAGCCCTGGATCCTACAATGAGCAGTTCTTC. It encodes CASSLSPGSYNEQFF.

The chain recombines TRBV9 with TRBJ2-1, with 10 bases fitting TRBD1. CDR3 length equals 16 residues. The germline V gene has CDR1 SGDLS and CDR2 YYNGEE. Trimming removed 4 bases from V and 2 bases from J; junction bases left unmatched: 6. CDR3 in amino acids: CASSKSGQGAYNEQFF. For the CDR3, the DNA is TGTGCCAGCAGCAAGAGCGGACAGGGGGCCTACAATGAGCAGTTCTTC.

The chain has TRBV28 and TRBJ1-4; tentatively, D is TRBD1 (5 bases). V lost 3 bases and J lost 0, with 8 bases in between. Looked up from germline, CDR1 is MDHEN and CDR2 is SYDVKM. This CDR3 is built from 15 residues. CDR3 amino acids: CASSFTGATNEKLFF. CDR3 coding DNA: TGTGCCAGCAGTTTTACGGGGGCAACTAATGAAAAACTGTTTTTT.

This clone showed up just once. This sequence joins TRBV28 and TRBJ2-5; 11 bases fit TRBD2. The CDR3 is 18 amino acids. The germline CDR1 and CDR2 sequences are MDHEN and SYDVKM. V gave up 4 bases and J gave up 3 bases; unmatched junction bases: 13. CDR3 coding DNA: TGTGCCAGCAGTTCCCTAACCAGGGCTAGCGGGGGGAAAGAGACCCAGTACTTC. Encoded protein: CASSSLTRASGGKETQYF.

This chain's CDR3 is CASTERGGANEKLFF. Written as DNA, the CDR3 is TGTGCCAGCACCGAGAGGGGGGGAGCTAATGAAAAACTGTTTTTT. The V gene is TRBV2, the J gene TRBJ1-4; a possible D gene is TRBD1 (6 bases). Germline V gene data show CDR1 as SNHLY and CDR2 as FYNNEI. This CDR3 region has 15 residues. V lost 7 bases and J lost 3, with 15 bases in between. Together with reference TRBV2 and TRBJ1-4, the CDR3 gives the full variable domain: EPEVTQTPSHQVTQMGQEVILRCVPISNHLYFYWYRQILGQKVEFLVSFYNNEISEKSEIFDDQFSVERPDGSNFTLKIRSTKLEDSAMYFCASTERGGANEKLFFGSGTQLSVL.

The V call is TRBV12-3 or TRBV12-4, the J call TRBJ1-5, with D hard to call. V lost 4 bases and J 5 bases, leaving 9 bases between the germline ends. There are 13 residues in the CDR3. The CDR3 DNA sequence: TGTGCCAGCAGTTCAATGGCCTATCAGCCCCAGCATTTT. Its protein product is CASSSMAYQPQHF.

This chain links TRBV20-1 with TRBJ1-1; D is undetermined. This CDR3 contains 14 residues. V lost 3 bases to trimming and J lost 1 base, with 12 bases between them. In germline, CDR1 is DFQATT, CDR2 SNEGSKA (reference sequence). The CDR3 region has the DNA TGCAGTGCTAGTCCCAGGCGGGGGAACACTGAAGCTTTCTTT. Protein product: CSASPRRGNTEAFF.

The chain links TRBV24-1 to TRBJ2-2; TRBD1 is a possible D gene (6 bases). The germline V and J ends were trimmed by 6 bases and 1 base, with 8 bases remaining between them. Germline CDR1 KGHDR, CDR2 SFDVKD. This CDR3 spans 14 amino acids. CDR3 loop: CATSRGWNTGELFF. Here the CDR3 DNA reads TGTGCCACCAGTAGGGGGTGGAACACCGGGGAGCTGTTTTTT.

This chain uses TRBV24-1 with TRBJ2-3, with D tentatively TRBD2 (7 bases). Trimming stripped 0 bases from V and 3 bases from J, with 15 bases between. The germline V gene has CDR1 KGHDR and CDR2 SFDVKD. This CDR3 contains 17 residues. Written as DNA, the CDR3 is TGTGCCACCAGTGATTTGGGAGGGGGGGCGTTTACAGATACGCAGTATTTT. Its translation: CATSDLGGGAFTDTQYF.

This chain links TRBV7-9 with TRBJ1-2, with 8 bases matching TRBD1. After removal of 4 bases from V and 4 bases from J, the junction contained 5 bases not matched to a gene. The CDR3 totals 14 residues. Per germline, CDR1 SEHNR and CDR2 FQNEAQ (reference sequence). In nucleotides, the CDR3 is TGTGCCAGCAGCTCGGGACAGGCAGTCTATGGCTACACCTTC. Amino acid sequence: CASSSGQAVYGYTF. The full variable domain, in which reference TRBV7-9 and TRBJ1-2 provide the parts outside the CDR3, is DTGVSQNPRHKITKRGQNVTFRCDPISEHNRLYWYRQTLGQGPEFLTYFQNEAQLEKSRLLSDRFSAERPKGSFSTLEIQRTEQGDSAMYLCASSSGQAVYGYTFGSGTRLTVV.

The V gene is TRBV7-6, the J gene TRBJ2-1; no reliable D call. The CDR3 runs 12 residues. CDR1 is SGHVS and CDR2 is FNYEAQ in the germline V gene. Between the trimmed V and J ends, which lost 0 bases and 8 bases, there was a span of 5 bases. The CDR3 loop reads CASSLAEYEQFF. The CDR3 DNA sequence: TGTGCCAGCAGCTTAGCGGAGTATGAGCAGTTCTTC.